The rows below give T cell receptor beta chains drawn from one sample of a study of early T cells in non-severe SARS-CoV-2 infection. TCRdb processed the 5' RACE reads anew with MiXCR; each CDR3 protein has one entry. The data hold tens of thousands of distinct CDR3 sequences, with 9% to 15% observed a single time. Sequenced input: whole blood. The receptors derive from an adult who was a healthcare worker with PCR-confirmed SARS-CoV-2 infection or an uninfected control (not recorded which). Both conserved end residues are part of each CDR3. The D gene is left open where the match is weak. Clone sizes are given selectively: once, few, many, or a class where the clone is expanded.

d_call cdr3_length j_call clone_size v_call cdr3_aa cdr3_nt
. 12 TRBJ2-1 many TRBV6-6 CASSHPPGEQFF TGTGCCAGCAGTCACCCTCCAGGGGAGCAGTTCTTC
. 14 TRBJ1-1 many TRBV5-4 CASSLGGSNTEAFF TGTGCCAGCAGCTTGGGCGGGAGCAACACTGAAGCTTTCTTT
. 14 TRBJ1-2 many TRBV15 CATSARQAGDGYTF TGTGCCACCAGCGCTCGACAGGCAGGGGATGGCTACACCTTC
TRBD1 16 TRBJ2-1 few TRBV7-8 CASSGGQGAPGEEQFF TGTGCCAGCAGCGGGGGACAGGGGGCGCCAGGGGAAGAGCAGTTCTTC
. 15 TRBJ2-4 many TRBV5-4 CASGDRGKVKNIQYF TGTGCCAGCGGAGACCGGGGGAAAGTCAAAAACATTCAGTACTTC
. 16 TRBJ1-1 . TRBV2 CASIPLLISMNTEAFF TGTGCCAGCATCCCATTACTAATCTCCATGAACACTGAAGCTTTCTTT
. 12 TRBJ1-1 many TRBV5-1 CASRNDGSEAFF TGCGCCAGCAGAAATGACGGGAGTGAAGCTTTCTTT
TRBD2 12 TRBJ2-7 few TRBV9 CASSAGGYEQYF TGTGCCAGCAGCGCGGGGGGCTACGAGCAGTACTTC
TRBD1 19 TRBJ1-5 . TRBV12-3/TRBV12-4 CASSFLRDRAVVSNQPQHF TGTGCCAGCAGTTTCCTTCGGGACAGGGCGGTGGTGAGCAATCAGCCCCAGCATTTT
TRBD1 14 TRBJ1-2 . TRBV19 CASRRGTGVRGYTF TGTGCCAGTAGGAGAGGGACAGGGGTTCGCGGCTACACCTTC
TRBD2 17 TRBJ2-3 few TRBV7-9 CASSPPPLAGGLDTQYF TGTGCCAGCAGCCCCCCACCCTTAGCGGGGGGCTTAGATACGCAGTATTTT
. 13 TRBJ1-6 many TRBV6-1 CATCRGASSPLHF TGTGCCACTTGTAGGGGGGCTAGTTCACCCCTCCACTTT
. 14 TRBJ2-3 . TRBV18 CASSRDFSTDTQYF TGTGCCAGCTCAAGGGACTTTAGCACAGATACGCAGTATTTT
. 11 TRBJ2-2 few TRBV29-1 CSGQNYGELFF TGCAGCGGGCAGAACTACGGGGAGCTGTTTTTT
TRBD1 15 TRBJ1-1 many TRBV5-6 CASSYYDRENTEAFF TGTGCCAGCAGTTATTATGACAGGGAGAACACTGAAGCTTTCTTT
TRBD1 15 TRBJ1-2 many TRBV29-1 CSVDTGGGEEYGYTF TGCAGCGTTGATACCGGAGGGGGCGAGGAGTATGGCTACACCTTC
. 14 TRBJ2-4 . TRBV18 CASSEARAKNIQYF TGTGCCAGCTCAGAGGCGCGGGCCAAAAACATTCAGTACTTC
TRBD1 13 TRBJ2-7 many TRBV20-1 CSAVRQGSYEQYF TGCAGTGCTGTTCGACAGGGCTCCTACGAGCAGTACTTC
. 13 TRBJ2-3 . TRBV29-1 CSVEVRQADTQYF TGCAGCGTTGAAGTCAGGCAGGCAGATACGCAGTATTTT
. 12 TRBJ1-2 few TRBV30 CPDLGEDYGYTF TGTCCGGATTTGGGGGAGGACTATGGCTACACCTTC
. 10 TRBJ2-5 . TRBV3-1 CASRKETQYF TGTGCCAGCCGCAAAGAGACCCAGTACTTC
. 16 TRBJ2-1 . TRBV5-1 CASSLVGSTRPEEQFF TGCGCCAGCAGCTTGGTAGGATCCACGCGTCCCGAAGAGCAGTTCTTC
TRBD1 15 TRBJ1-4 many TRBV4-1 CASSQRDSLGEKLFF TGCGCCAGCAGCCAACGGGACAGCCTCGGTGAAAAACTGTTTTTT
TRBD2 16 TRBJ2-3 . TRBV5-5 CASSLAGGGTTDTQYF TGTGCCAGCAGCTTGGCAGGCGGGGGGACCACAGATACGCAGTATTTT
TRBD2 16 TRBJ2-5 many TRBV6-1 CASSEGLAGGGETQYF TGTGCCAGCAGTGAAGGACTAGCGGGGGGAGGCGAGACCCAGTACTTC
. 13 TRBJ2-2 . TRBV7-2 CASSSLRAGELFF TGTGCCAGCAGCTCCCTTCGAGCCGGGGAGCTGTTTTTT
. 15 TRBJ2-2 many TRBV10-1 CASSESSLGPGELFF TGCGCCAGCAGTGAGTCGAGTCTAGGACCCGGGGAGCTGTTTTTT
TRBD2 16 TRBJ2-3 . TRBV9 CASSAGLAGGSDTQYF TGTGCCAGCAGCGCCGGACTAGCGGGGGGGTCGGATACGCAGTATTTT
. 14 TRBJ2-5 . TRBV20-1 CSASPGGRQETQYF TGCAGTGCTAGCCCCGGGGGCCGCCAAGAGACCCAGTACTTC
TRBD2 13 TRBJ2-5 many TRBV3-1 CASNRLAEGTQYF TGTGCCAGCAACCGACTAGCTGAGGGGACCCAGTACTTC
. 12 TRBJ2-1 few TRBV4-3 CASSHPGSEQFF TGCGCCAGCAGCCATCCAGGGTCGGAGCAGTTCTTC
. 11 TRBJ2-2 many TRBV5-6 CASSLDGELFF TGTGCCAGCAGCTTAGACGGGGAGCTGTTTTTT
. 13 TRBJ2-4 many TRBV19 CASSTGRGNIQYF TGTGCCAGTAGTACAGGACGGGGAAACATTCAGTACTTC
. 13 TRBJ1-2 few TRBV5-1 CASSFTGDYGYTF TGCGCCAGCAGCTTTACAGGCGACTATGGCTACACCTTC
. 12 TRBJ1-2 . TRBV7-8 CASGGENYGYTF TGTGCCAGCGGCGGGGAGAACTATGGCTACACCTTC
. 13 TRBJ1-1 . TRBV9 CASSVGINTEAFF TGTGCCAGCAGCGTGGGGATCAACACTGAAGCTTTCTTT
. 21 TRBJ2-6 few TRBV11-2 CASSLWRTGHAGPSGANVLTF TGTGCCAGCAGCTTATGGCGGACAGGCCACGCGGGGCCCTCTGGGGCCAACGTCCTGACTTTC
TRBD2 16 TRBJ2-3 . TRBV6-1 CASSLTSGGFTDTQYF TGTGCCAGCAGCCTGACTAGCGGGGGATTCACAGATACGCAGTATTTT
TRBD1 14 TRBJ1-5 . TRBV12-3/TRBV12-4 CASRRTGVGQPQHF TGTGCCAGCAGACGGACAGGGGTCGGTCAGCCCCAGCATTTT
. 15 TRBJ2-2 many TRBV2 CASGVESGNTGELFF TGTGCCAGCGGGGTGGAGTCGGGGAACACCGGGGAGCTGTTTTTT
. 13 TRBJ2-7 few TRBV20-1 CSARVPRGYEQYF TGCAGTGCTAGGGTCCCGAGGGGCTACGAGCAGTACTTC